This T cell receptor beta chain comes out of a study of cytomegalovirus exposure and HLA in healthy donors. Primers for the PCR totalled 60 Vbeta and 13 Jbeta. Assay used: immunoSEQ multiplex PCR; TCRdb lists only in-frame clones, some missing. In the table there are some 120,000 clones, roughly 78% of which are singletons. This CDR3 is 15 amino acids long. Trimming took off 1 base at V and 1 base at J, with 10 bases between the two ends. Germline-derived CDR1 and CDR2 are PRHDT and FYEKMQ (reference sequence). The sequencing sample was made of PBMCs. V is TRBV13 and J is TRBJ2-5; D may be TRBD2 (7 bases). The TCR originated in a man aged 25-45 years in good health and CMV-seronegative. The CDR3 loop is CASSLVGGPQETQYF. CDR3 in DNA: TGTGCCAGCAGCTTAGTCGGGGGGCCCCAAGAGACCCAGTACTTC.